One T cell receptor beta chain is described in this entry. Its cognate antigen has yet to be identified. Base qualities were left out, and no much larger clone turns up one base away. This specimen comes from a study of cytotoxic CD8 clonotypes in ibrutinib-treated CLL (dated by TCRdb to the early 2020s). Broadly, across the study: The cohort included roughly 15 treatment-naive and eleven to twelve relapsed/refractory patients; around 17 were IGHV unmutated. Every sample from remission and from progressive disease was obtained while the patients were still on ibrutinib. On average, each sample yielded around 230,000 productive templates and tens of thousands of productive rearrangements. Partial responses were observed in about 25 patients and complete responses in 2; after a median follow-up of roughly 62 months, remission was maintained in 14 patients and progression was observed in roughly 12. Response samples were obtained after a median of roughly eleven months of treatment, with a range of about 6 to 40 months. Longitudinal samples were available for about 30% of the 86 trial participants. Cryopreserved peripheral blood mononuclear cells were obtained before treatment, at response, and at either sustained remission or disease progression. General conclusions and limits of the study: Baseline clonality exceeded that of age-matched healthy donors and correlated strongly with circulating CD8+ T-cell counts. Public clonotypes were rare and either contracted or stayed stable during treatment, and the rise in clonality at ibrutinib response reflected the expansion of private clonotypes. Clonality rose at ibrutinib response, remained stable during sustained remission, and dropped back toward baseline at progression. Sampling times were not matched between patients in sustained remission and patients whose disease was progressing, and lymph node repertoires were not examined.

The goal of deep resolution MiSeq sequencing was a depth between 1 in 1 million and 1 in 200,000 T cells, and coverage averaged 10x per clonotype. TCR beta libraries were generated with the immunoSEQ hsTCRB Kit. The paper's processing steps were these. The data were analyzed with ImmunoSEQ Analyzer and ImmunoSEQ Data Assistant, and V, D and J gene assignments followed IMGT definitions. Clonality, with values ranging from 0 to 1, was calculated as one minus the normalized Shannon entropy of productive rearrangement frequencies. Public clonotype analysis was restricted to overrepresented clonotypes comprising at least 0.05% of each patient's repertoire. Repertoires from some 13 age-matched healthy donors in immuneACCESS were used as clonality controls. Held by TCRdb, this immuneACCESS table contains in-frame sequences only and omits some clones. Under half of the omission traces to an unresolved V gene where checked; the cause of the rest is unknown. V and J calls and clone size are those listed in that table; D and trimming were worked out from the DNA. Recorded for this sample are 100,000 to 150,000 clones; approximately 83% of them occurred a single time. Around 2% of the sample lies in the top ten.

Explained via the paper, the time point label denotes: 20 to 30 months on ibrutinib. For TCR beta library preparation, roughly 2.1 micrograms of genomic DNA was extracted from cryopreserved PBMCs. Longitudinal blood samples from CLL patients on ibrutinib monotherapy were analyzed using high-throughput TCR beta sequencing. Patients were enrolled in a phase 2 open-label single-center ibrutinib monotherapy trial. Based on the germline V gene, the CDR1 and CDR2 sequences are SGHTA and FQGTGA. The germline V end is reduced by 5 bases and the J end by 6 bases; junction bases left unmatched: 22. The CDR3 has 19 amino acids, counting the end cysteine and phenylalanine. Solely the CDR3 DNA is kept, with 57 bases framed from the first base.

The sequence is built from TRBV7-3 and TRBJ2-3; the junction holds 8 bases that match TRBD2. Sequencing used PBMCs, obtained after 24 months of ibrutinib treatment. This TCR came from a human donor with chronic lymphocytic leukemia. DNA sequence: TGTGCCAGCAGCACACTATCGACGGCTCGCGGGAGGTTGTTGGATACGCAGTATTTT. Its protein product is CASSTLSTARGRLLDTQYF. The CDR3, completed at both ends by the reference TRBV7-3 and TRBJ2-3 genes, gives the full variable domain GAGVSQTPSNKVTEKGKYVELRCDPISGHTALYWYRQSLGQGPEFLIYFQGTGAADDSGLPNDRFFAVRPEGSVSTLKIQRTERGDSAVYLCASSTLSTARGRLLDTQYFGPGTRLTVL.